These 21 T cell receptor beta chains originate from one sample sequenced in a study of blood T cell repertoires in COVID-19. This table comes from immunoSEQ multiplex PCR, and its TCRdb copy is limited to in-frame clones, with some not included. The sample has around 120,000 clones, around nine tenths seen once. Sample: peripheral blood. Receptors were obtained from a man aged 50 or older with active COVID-19.

The V gene is TRBV5-1, the J gene TRBJ2-3; D call uncertain. The CDR3 extends over 13 amino acids. V gave up 1 base and J gave up 4 bases, with 7 bases separating them. Germline V CDR1 and CDR2: SGHRS, YFSETQ. The CDR3 region is CASSLSNPDTQYF. The CDR3 DNA reads TGCGCCAGCAGCTTGTCTAATCCAGATACGCAGTATTTT.

The CDR3 here is CASSLRRGGGGMNTEAFF. CDR3 nucleotides: TGTGCCAGCAGCCTTAGGCGGGGGGGCGGAGGGATGAACACTGAAGCTTTCTTT. The V call is TRBV11-3, the J call TRBJ1-1; a weak D match, TRBD1 (6 bases). Between the trimmed V and J ends, which lost 5 bases and 0 bases, there was a span of 22 bases. Germline V gene sequence: CDR1 SGHNT, CDR2 YENEEA. The CDR3 is made up of 18 amino acids. Full variable domain (outside the CDR3, taken from reference TRBV11-3 and TRBJ1-1): EAGVVQSPRYKIIEKKQPVAFWCNPISGHNTLYWYLQNLGQGPELLIRYENEEAVDDSQLPKDRFSAERLKGVDSTLKIQPAELGDSAVYLCASSLRRGGGGMNTEAFFGQGTRLTVV.

The genes are TRBV5-5 and TRBJ1-1, with 7 bases matching TRBD1. V shed 1 base, J shed 0 bases, and the junction held 6 bases outside the gene matches. The CDR3 has 16 residues. The germline V gene has CDR1 SGHKS and CDR2 YYEKEE (reference sequence). CDR3 bases: TGTGCCAGCAGCTTGACGGGACAGACTATGAACACTGAAGCTTTCTTT. Amino acid sequence: CASSLTGQTMNTEAFF. Full variable domain (remainder filled in from reference TRBV5-5 and TRBJ1-1): DAGVTQSPTHLIKTRGQQVTLRCSPISGHKSVSWYQQVLGQGPQFIFQYYEKEERGRGNFPDRFSARQFPNYSSELNVNALLLGDSALYLCASSLTGQTMNTEAFFGQGTRLTVV.

The J gene is TRBJ1-3, the V gene TRBV19, with D tentatively TRBD1 (5 bases). This CDR3 is 14 amino acids long. CDR1 and CDR2 (germline): LNHDA, SQIVND (reference sequence). Trimming left V 6 bases short and J 2 bases short, with 11 bases between. The CDR3 DNA reads TGTGCCAGTAGCCTCCAGGGAACTGGAAACACCATATATTTT. Its protein product is CASSLQGTGNTIYF.

This clone was seen just once. V is TRBV11-2 and J is TRBJ2-3, with D possibly matching TRBD2 (6 bases). Trimming stripped 4 bases from V and 1 base from J, with 15 bases between. Germline V gene data show CDR1 as SGHAT and CDR2 as FQNNGV. This CDR3 is built from 16 residues. Here the CDR3 reads CASSSQPGTGTDTQYF. The DNA of the CDR3 is TGTGCCAGCAGCTCCCAACCCGGGACTGGCACAGATACGCAGTATTTT.

The chain carries TRBV6-2 or TRBV6-3 and TRBJ2-2, with D possibly TRBD2 on 5 matching bases. The V end lost 5 bases, the J end lost 3 bases, and 10 bases lay between the germline ends. The CDR3 has 14 amino acids. CDR1 is MNHEY, CDR2 SVGEGT, per germline. The CDR3 is CASSTPGYTGELFF. The CDR3 region has the DNA TGTGCCAGCAGTACACCGGGGTACACCGGGGAGCTGTTTTTT.

The chain is built from TRBV6-5 and TRBJ1-2; D is possibly TRBD1 (6 bases). The CDR3 has 15 amino acids. V was cut by 2 bases and J by 5 bases, with 15 bases left in between. Germline CDR1 is MNHEY and CDR2 is SVGAGI. CDR3 protein: CASSYGLRGVYGYTF. CDR3 nucleotides: TGTGCCAGCAGTTACGGGCTCAGGGGTGTATATGGCTACACCTTC.

This sequence joins TRBV29-1 and TRBJ1-2; possible D gene TRBD1, 5 bases. The germline V and J ends were trimmed by 3 bases and 6 bases, with 20 bases remaining between them. Looked up from germline, CDR1 is SQVTM and CDR2 is ANQGSEA. The CDR3 is 15 amino acids. CDR3: CSVERIYGGRDGYTF. Here the CDR3 DNA reads TGCAGCGTTGAGCGAATCTACGGGGGAAGGGATGGCTACACCTTC.

The rearrangement uses TRBV24-1 and TRBJ2-1, with TRBD2 matching 15 bases. The length of the CDR3 is 18 residues. The germline gives CDR1 KGHDR, CDR2 SFDVKD. With 4 bases clipped from V and 1 base from J, the junction kept 4 bases outside the gene matches. In DNA, the CDR3 is TGTGCCACCAGTGACCGGACTAGCGGGAGGGGATCCTACAATGAGCAGTTCTTC. Its protein is CATSDRTSGRGSYNEQFF.

The J gene is TRBJ1-4, the V gene TRBV3-1 (or the pseudogene TRBV3-2); 9 positions agree with TRBD1. CDR3 length equals 16 residues. V lost 5 bases to trimming and J lost 7 bases; unmatched junction nucleotides: 11. CDR1 and CDR2 from the germline V gene are LGHDT and YNNKEL (reference sequence). CDR3 region: CASSRSTGGKAEKLFF. Written as DNA, the CDR3 is TGTGCCAGCAGCAGATCGACAGGGGGGAAAGCTGAAAAACTGTTTTTT.

The chain recombines TRBV5-4 with TRBJ2-1, with 9 positions matching TRBD1. Germline lookup yields CDR1 SGHNT and CDR2 YYREEE (reference sequence). This CDR3 is built from 15 residues. V lost 6 bases and J lost 2; bases outside the gene matches: 6. CDR3 in amino acids: CASTQGQGPYNEQFF. CDR3 nucleotide sequence: TGTGCCAGCACCCAAGGACAGGGGCCCTACAATGAGCAGTTCTTC.

The CDR3 loop is CASSPGQGGYEQYF. Here the CDR3 DNA reads TGTGCCAGCAGCCCGGGACAGGGAGGGTACGAGCAGTACTTC. The genes are TRBV7-7 and TRBJ2-7, with 9 bases matching TRBD1. Germline V gene lookup returns CDR1 SSHAT and CDR2 FNYEAQ (reference sequence). Trimming at V came to 5 bases and at J to 4 bases, leaving 6 bases not matched to a gene. There are 14 residues in the CDR3. Full variable domain (outside the CDR3, taken from reference TRBV7-7 and TRBJ2-7): GAGVSQSPRYKVTKRGQDVTLRCDPISSHATLYWYQQALGQGPEFLTYFNYEAQPDKSGLPSDRFSAERPEGSISTLTIQRTEQRDSAMYRCASSPGQGGYEQYFGPGTRLTVT.

The chain uses TRBV6-5 and TRBJ1-1; 9 bases agree with TRBD1. The CDR3 has 14 residues. V was clipped by 6 bases and J by 1 base; unmatched bases: 3. Germline values: CDR1 MNHEY, CDR2 SVGAGI. This CDR3 reads CASSDRGGNTEAFF. The CDR3 DNA reads TGTGCCAGCAGCGACAGGGGGGGGAACACTGAAGCTTTCTTT.

V gene TRBV5-6 combines with J gene TRBJ2-7; 14 bases match TRBD2. J was trimmed by 3 bases and V by 2 bases; bases with no gene match: 7. Germline CDR1 is SGHDT and CDR2 is YYEEEE. The CDR3 contains 17 residues. The CDR3 here is CASSFYTGTSGSYEQYV. The CDR3 DNA reads TGTGCCAGCAGCTTCTACACCGGGACTAGCGGGAGCTACGAGCAGTACGTC.

The chain links TRBV3-1 (or the pseudogene TRBV3-2) to TRBJ2-2; 10 bases match TRBD2. V lost 2 bases and J lost 7; bases outside the gene matches: 4. The CDR3 extends over 15 amino acids. Per the germline V gene, CDR1 is LGHDT and CDR2 is YNNKEL (reference sequence). This chain's CDR3 is CASSQRTSGNGELFF. In DNA form, the CDR3 reads TGTGCCAGCAGCCAACGAACTAGCGGGAACGGGGAGCTGTTTTTT.

This clone is a singleton in its sample. The chain couples TRBV6-5 to TRBJ2-3, with a weak D call TRBD2 (6 bases). Germline CDR1 and CDR2: MNHEY and SVGAGI. This CDR3 is 13 amino acids long. Trimming removed 5 bases at V and 12 bases at J, with 18 bases between. The CDR3, as DNA: TGTGCCAGCAGTACCCCCGGGACTCAAATACAGTATTTT. It encodes CASSTPGTQIQYF.

The rearrangement links TRBV5-4 to TRBJ1-6; TRBD1 matches at 10 bases. In germline, CDR1 is SGHNT, CDR2 YYREEE (reference sequence). J was trimmed by 9 bases and V by 3 bases; bases with no gene match: 6. The CDR3 sequence is 15 residues long. CDR3 DNA sequence: TGTGCCAGCAGCTCGGACAGGGGGGTTGGTTCACCCCTCCACTTT. Amino acids: CASSSDRGVGSPLHF.

This clone has more than one count but fewer than ten. This chain uses TRBV9 with TRBJ1-1; no clear D gene. The germline gives CDR1 SGDLS, CDR2 YYNGEE. The V end lost 0 bases, the J end lost 0 bases, and 3 bases lay between the germline ends. The CDR3 is 13 amino acids. The CDR3 nucleotides are TGTGCCAGCAGCGTAGACTTGAACACTGAAGCTTTCTTT. Its protein is CASSVDLNTEAFF.

This clone has just a few counts. For the CDR3, the DNA is TGTGCCAGCAGTATAGCCGGATACGAGCAGTACGTC. Translation: CASSIAGYEQYV. V gene TRBV6-6 combines with J gene TRBJ2-7; D remains ambiguous. The CDR3 runs 12 residues. The germline V gene has CDR1 MNHNY and CDR2 SVGAGI (reference sequence). Trimming stripped 5 bases from V and 4 bases from J, with 9 bases between.

The V gene is TRBV29-1, the J gene TRBJ2-5, with TRBD2 as a possible D gene (6 bases). This CDR3 contains 12 residues. The germline V gene encodes CDR1 SQVTM and CDR2 ANQGSEA. V was trimmed by 2 bases and J by 5 bases, leaving 9 bases between them. The DNA for the CDR3 is TGCAGCGTTGAATGGGGGAGGGAGACCCAGTACTTC. It codes for CSVEWGRETQYF.

V usage is TRBV19 and J usage is TRBJ2-3; perhaps TRBD1 as D (5 bases). Per the germline V gene, CDR1 is LNHDA and CDR2 is SQIVND (reference sequence). This CDR3 has 15 residues. V was trimmed by 3 bases and J by 1 base, leaving 11 bases between them. CDR3 amino acids: CASSIRTSRTDTQYF. The CDR3 region has the DNA TGTGCCAGTAGTATCCGGACATCCCGCACAGATACGCAGTATTTT.